Shown below are 19 T cell receptor beta chains from a single sample sequenced in a study of CD8 T cells in Susac syndrome. With random hexamers, roughly 0.5 to 1 ug RNA was reverse transcribed. TCRdb processed the immunoSEQ multiplex PCR reads anew with MiXCR; each CDR3 protein has one entry. The sample includes about 190,000 distinct CDR3 sequences, just under 95% of them seen just once. Sequencing was performed on CD8+ T cells from PBMCs. The receptor source for this set is a human donor with Susac syndrome.

V gene TRBV11-2 combines with J gene TRBJ2-1; 9 bases map to TRBD2. Germline trimming cut 1 base from V and 5 bases from J; bases unmatched to any gene: 3. Per germline, CDR1 SGHAT and CDR2 FQNNGV. This CDR3 is built from 15 residues. The CDR3 DNA is TGTGCCAGCAGCTTAGGGCCTAGCGGGAACAATGAGCAGTTCTTC. Protein product: CASSLGPSGNNEQFF.

The rearrangement joins TRBV19 to TRBJ1-5; D not resolved. The V gene's germline CDR1 is LNHDA and CDR2 SQIVND (reference sequence). V dropped 1 base and J dropped 3 bases, with 10 bases sitting between them. The CDR3 loop spans 15 amino acids. For the CDR3, the DNA is TGTGCCAGTAGTATAGGGGTCAGTCCCAATCAGCCCCAGCATTTT. Protein sequence: CASSIGVSPNQPQHF.

The chain recombines TRBV7-9 with TRBJ2-1, with a weak D call TRBD2 (5 bases). Germline CDR1 and CDR2: SEHNR and FQNEAQ (reference sequence). V was shortened by 1 base and J by 7 bases, with 11 bases between the two germline ends. The CDR3 has 14 residues. The DNA for the CDR3 is TGTGCCAGCAGCTTAGTTCGGGGTTGGAATGAGCAGTTCTTC. Protein: CASSLVRGWNEQFF. Supplemented by reference TRBV7-9 and TRBJ2-1, the full variable domain reads DTGVSQNPRHKITKRGQNVTFRCDPISEHNRLYWYRQTLGQGPEFLTYFQNEAQLEKSRLLSDRFSAERPKGSFSTLEIQRTEQGDSAMYLCASSLVRGWNEQFFGPGTRLTVL.

The chain employs TRBV20-1 and TRBJ2-1; D ambiguous. The V and J ends lost 3 bases and 7 bases respectively, with 16 bases between them. CDR3 length equals 14 residues. Per germline, CDR1 DFQATT and CDR2 SNEGSKA (reference sequence). CDR3 sequence reads: CSASFWASQNEQFF. CDR3 bases: TGCAGTGCTAGTTTTTGGGCCTCCCAGAATGAGCAGTTCTTC.

The CDR3 sequence is CASSQTARNTEAFF. The CDR3 nucleotides read TGTGCCAGCAGCCAGACAGCGAGGAACACTGAAGCTTTCTTT. The chain links TRBV6-2 or TRBV6-3 to TRBJ1-1; D might be TRBD1 (5 bases). Deletions cut 6 bases from V and 1 base from J, with 12 bases between. Germline CDR1 MNHEY, CDR2 SVGEGT. This CDR3 region has 14 residues.

This sequence joins TRBV2 and TRBJ2-5, with 10 bases matching TRBD1. The CDR3 has 16 residues. Germline CDR1 SNHLY, CDR2 FYNNEI. V shed 6 bases, J shed 5 bases, and the junction held 12 bases outside the gene matches. CDR3 DNA: TGTGCCAGCAGACTCTCCGGGACAGGGGTGTTGGAGACCCAGTACTTC. Amino acid sequence: CASRLSGTGVLETQYF.

The V and J genes are TRBV5-1 and TRBJ2-1; 10 bases are shared with TRBD1. V was clipped by 4 bases and J by 0 bases; unmatched bases: 13. Germline assignment: CDR1 SGHRS and CDR2 YFSETQ. CDR3 length: 19 residues. The CDR3 here is CASSTGQGLVWSSYNEQFF. In DNA form, the CDR3 reads TGCGCCAGCAGCACGGGACAGGGGCTCGTTTGGAGCTCCTACAATGAGCAGTTCTTC.

The chain employs TRBV9 and TRBJ2-3; D possibly corresponds to TRBD1 (5 bases). Trimming cost V 3 bases and J 8 bases, with 10 bases left between them. The CDR3 is made up of 12 amino acids. CDR1 and CDR2 (germline): SGDLS, YYNGEE. The CDR3 DNA reads as TGTGCCAGCAGCGCCCCTGGGGCTACGCAGTATTTT. Protein: CASSAPGATQYF.

J is TRBJ1-1 and V is TRBV6-5, with D unresolved. CDR1 and CDR2 from the germline V gene are MNHEY and SVGAGI. V was pared by 5 bases and J by 3 bases, with 10 bases between. This CDR3 comprises 13 residues. Written as DNA, the CDR3 is TGTGCCAGCAGTGGGAAGTGGGACACTGAAGCTTTCTTT. As protein: CASSGKWDTEAFF.

V and J are TRBV4-1 and TRBJ2-7; a weak D match, TRBD1 (5 bases). Looked up from germline, CDR1 is MGHRA and CDR2 is YSYEKL. Trimming stripped 5 bases from V and 5 bases from J, with 16 bases between. The CDR3 totals 14 residues. The CDR3 loop is CASSFLVGQDEQYF. The CDR3 DNA is TGCGCCAGCAGCTTTTTGGTGGGGCAAGACGAGCAGTACTTC.

The genes are TRBV2 and TRBJ1-1; weak D call: TRBD1 (6 bases). CDR1 is SNHLY, CDR2 FYNNEI, per germline. Trimming removed 8 bases from V and 6 bases from J, with 10 bases in between. CDR3 size: 11 residues. In DNA form, the CDR3 reads TGTGCCAGCGAACAGGGCTCTGAAGCTTTCTTT. Translation: CASEQGSEAFF.

This rearrangement joins TRBV5-1 to TRBJ2-1; D remains unclear. CDR1 SGHRS and CDR2 YFSETQ come from the germline V gene. This CDR3 comprises 11 residues. V lost 4 bases, J lost 8 bases, and 7 bases lay in between. The CDR3 DNA sequence: TGCGCCAGCAGCACTACGGATGAGCAGTTCTTC. This gives the protein CASSTTDEQFF. The whole variable domain, remainder taken from reference TRBV5-1 and TRBJ2-1, is KAGVTQTPRYLIKTRGQQVTLSCSPISGHRSVSWYQQTPGQGLQFLFEYFSETQRNKGNFPGRFSGRQFSNSRSEMNVSTLELGDSALYLCASSTTDEQFFGPGTRLTVL.

The V gene is TRBV5-1, the J gene TRBJ1-4, with a weak D call TRBD1 (6 bases). The germline V gene encodes CDR1 SGHRS and CDR2 YFSETQ. This CDR3 comprises 14 residues. V was trimmed by 4 bases and J by 0 bases, leaving 7 bases between them. For the CDR3, the DNA is TGCGCCAGCAGCGGGACACCAACTAATGAAAAACTGTTTTTT. As protein: CASSGTPTNEKLFF. Drawing the rest from reference TRBV5-1 and TRBJ1-4, the complete variable domain is KAGVTQTPRYLIKTRGQQVTLSCSPISGHRSVSWYQQTPGQGLQFLFEYFSETQRNKGNFPGRFSGRQFSNSRSEMNVSTLELGDSALYLCASSGTPTNEKLFFGSGTQLSVL.

The chain combines TRBV5-1 with TRBJ2-7, with D possibly being TRBD1 (5 bases). Looked up from germline, CDR1 is SGHRS and CDR2 is YFSETQ. Trimming took 0 bases from V and 6 from J, leaving 10 bases between them. The CDR3 totals 13 residues. The CDR3 is CASSLGRAVEQYF. DNA of the CDR3: TGCGCCAGCAGCTTGGGCAGGGCGGTCGAGCAGTACTTC.

The J gene is TRBJ1-1, the V gene TRBV4-1; weak D call: TRBD1 (6 bases). V shed 0 bases and J shed 7 bases, with 15 bases lying between them. This CDR3 comprises 15 residues. Germline values: CDR1 MGHRA, CDR2 YSYEKL. The CDR3 loop is CASSQEVGGLNEAFF. As DNA, the CDR3 is TGCGCCAGCAGCCAAGAAGTAGGGGGACTAAATGAAGCTTTCTTT.

The CDR3 nucleotides read TGTGCCAGCAGCTTAGGGGCCCCAAGGGAGCAGTACTTC. The encoded protein is CASSLGAPREQYF. This chain connects TRBV7-9 to TRBJ2-7; no clear D. The V gene lost 1 base and the J gene lost 7 bases, with 11 bases spanning the gap. Germline V gene lookup returns CDR1 SEHNR and CDR2 FQNEAQ (reference sequence). The CDR3 covers 13 residues.

This clonotype was detected a few times. The chain is built from TRBV6-1 and TRBJ1-2; perhaps TRBD1 as D (6 bases). This CDR3 spans 13 amino acids. Germline lookup yields CDR1 MNHNS and CDR2 SASEGT. V shed 5 bases and J shed 4 bases, with 11 bases lying between them. In DNA, the CDR3 is TGTGCCAGCAGTCTTGACAGGATCTATGGCTACACCTTC. Amino acid sequence: CASSLDRIYGYTF.

This rearrangement joins TRBV29-1 to TRBJ2-7; no reliable D call. The germline V and J ends were trimmed by 2 bases and 0 bases, with 8 bases remaining between them. From germline, CDR1 is SQVTM and CDR2 ANQGSEA. The CDR3 covers 13 residues. CDR3 DNA: TGCAGCGTTGAAAAACTCTCCTCCTACGAGCAGTACTTC. Protein: CSVEKLSSYEQYF.

V gene TRBV6-5 combines with J gene TRBJ1-3; D remains ambiguous. CDR1 and CDR2 from the germline V gene are MNHEY and SVGAGI. The V gene lost 11 bases and the J gene lost 4 bases, with 9 bases spanning the gap. The length of the CDR3 is 11 residues. CDR3 nucleotides: TGTGCCGTCGTACACGGAAACACCATATATTTT. Its translation is CAVVHGNTIYF.